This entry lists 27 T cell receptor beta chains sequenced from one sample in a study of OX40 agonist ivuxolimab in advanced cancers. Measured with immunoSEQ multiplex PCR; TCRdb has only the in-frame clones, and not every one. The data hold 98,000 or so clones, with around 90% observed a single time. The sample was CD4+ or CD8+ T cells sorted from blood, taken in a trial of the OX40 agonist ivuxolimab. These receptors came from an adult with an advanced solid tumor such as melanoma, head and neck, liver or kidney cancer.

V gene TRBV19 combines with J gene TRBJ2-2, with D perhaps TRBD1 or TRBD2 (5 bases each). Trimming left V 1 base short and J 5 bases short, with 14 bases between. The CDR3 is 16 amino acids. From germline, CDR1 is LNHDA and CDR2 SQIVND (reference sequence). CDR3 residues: CASSIVRDSGTGELFF. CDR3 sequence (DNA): TGTGCCAGTAGTATAGTCAGGGATTCGGGAACCGGGGAGCTGTTTTTT.

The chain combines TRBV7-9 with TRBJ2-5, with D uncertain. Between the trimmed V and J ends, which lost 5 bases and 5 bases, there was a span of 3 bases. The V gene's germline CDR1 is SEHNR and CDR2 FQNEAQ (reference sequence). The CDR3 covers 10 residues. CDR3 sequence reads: CASSQETQYF. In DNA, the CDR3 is TGTGCCAGCAGCCAGGAGACCCAGTACTTC.

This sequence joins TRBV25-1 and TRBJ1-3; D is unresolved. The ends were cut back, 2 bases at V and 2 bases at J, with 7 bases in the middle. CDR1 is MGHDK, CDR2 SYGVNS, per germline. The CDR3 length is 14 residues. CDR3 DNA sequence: TGTGCCAGCAGTGAAGAGAGAACTGGAAACACCATATATTTT. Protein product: CASSEERTGNTIYF.

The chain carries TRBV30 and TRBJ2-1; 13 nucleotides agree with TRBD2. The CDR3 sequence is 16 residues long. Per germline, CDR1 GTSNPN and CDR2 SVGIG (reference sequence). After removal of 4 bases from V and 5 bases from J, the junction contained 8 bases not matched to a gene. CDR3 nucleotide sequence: TGTGCCTGGACCGACCTCGGGACTAGCGGGAACAATGAGCAGTTCTTC. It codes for CAWTDLGTSGNNEQFF.

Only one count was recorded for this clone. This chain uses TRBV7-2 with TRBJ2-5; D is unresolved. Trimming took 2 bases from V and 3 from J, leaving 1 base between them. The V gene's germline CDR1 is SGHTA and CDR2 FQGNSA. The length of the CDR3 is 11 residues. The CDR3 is CASSLKETQYF. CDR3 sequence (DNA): TGTGCCAGCAGCTTAAAAGAGACCCAGTACTTC.

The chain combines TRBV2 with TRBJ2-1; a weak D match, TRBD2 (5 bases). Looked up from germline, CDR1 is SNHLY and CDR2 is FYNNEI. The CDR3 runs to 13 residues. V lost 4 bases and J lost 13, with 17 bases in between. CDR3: CASSVRAGGDQFF. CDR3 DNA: TGTGCCAGCAGTGTAAGGGCGGGCGGAGACCAGTTCTTC.

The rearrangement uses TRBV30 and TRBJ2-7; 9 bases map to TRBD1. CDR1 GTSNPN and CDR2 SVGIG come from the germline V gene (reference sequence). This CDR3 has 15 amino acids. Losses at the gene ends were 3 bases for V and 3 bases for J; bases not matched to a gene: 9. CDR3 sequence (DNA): TGTGCCTGGAGCTATCCGGGACAGGGTTTCTACGAGCAGTACTTC. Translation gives CAWSYPGQGFYEQYF. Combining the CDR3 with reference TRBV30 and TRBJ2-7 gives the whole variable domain SQTIHQWPATLVQPVGSPLSLECTVEGTSNPNLYWYRQAAGRGLQLLFYSVGIGQISSEVPQNLSASRPQDRQFILSSKKLLLSDSGFYLCAWSYPGQGFYEQYFGPGTRLTVT.

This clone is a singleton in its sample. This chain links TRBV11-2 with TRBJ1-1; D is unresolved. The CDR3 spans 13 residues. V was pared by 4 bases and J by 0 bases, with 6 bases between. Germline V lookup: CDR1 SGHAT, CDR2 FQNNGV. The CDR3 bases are TGTGCCAGCAGCTCGGAACTGAACACTGAAGCTTTCTTT. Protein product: CASSSELNTEAFF.

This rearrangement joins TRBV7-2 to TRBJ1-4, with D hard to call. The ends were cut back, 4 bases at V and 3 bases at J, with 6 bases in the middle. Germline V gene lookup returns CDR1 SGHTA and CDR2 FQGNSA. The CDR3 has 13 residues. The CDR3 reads CASSSLPNEKLFF. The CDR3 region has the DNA TGTGCCAGCAGCTCGCTGCCTAATGAAAAACTGTTTTTT.

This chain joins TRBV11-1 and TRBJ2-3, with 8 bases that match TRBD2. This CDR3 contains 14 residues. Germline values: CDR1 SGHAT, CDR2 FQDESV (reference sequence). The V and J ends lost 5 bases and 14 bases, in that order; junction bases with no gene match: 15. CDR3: CASSPGLDGPPPYF. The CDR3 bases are TGTGCCAGCAGCCCGGGACTAGATGGACCCCCCCCGTATTTT.

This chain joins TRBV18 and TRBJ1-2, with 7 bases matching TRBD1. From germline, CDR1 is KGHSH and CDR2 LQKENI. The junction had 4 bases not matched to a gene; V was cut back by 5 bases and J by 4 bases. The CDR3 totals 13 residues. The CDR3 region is CASSGTEPYGYTF. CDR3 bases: TGTGCCAGCTCAGGGACAGAACCCTATGGCTACACCTTC.

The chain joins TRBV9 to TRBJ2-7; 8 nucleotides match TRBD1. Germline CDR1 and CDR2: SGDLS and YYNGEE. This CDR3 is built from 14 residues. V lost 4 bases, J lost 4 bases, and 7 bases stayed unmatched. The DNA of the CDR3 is TGTGCCAGCAGCCTCGGGCAGGGGGCGTACGAGCAGTACTTC. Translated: CASSLGQGAYEQYF. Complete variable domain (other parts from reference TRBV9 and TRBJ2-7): DSGVTQTPKHLITATGQRVTLRCSPRSGDLSVYWYQQSLDQGLQFLIQYYNGEERAKGNILERFSAQQFPDLHSELNLSSLELGDSALYFCASSLGQGAYEQYFGPGTRLTVT.

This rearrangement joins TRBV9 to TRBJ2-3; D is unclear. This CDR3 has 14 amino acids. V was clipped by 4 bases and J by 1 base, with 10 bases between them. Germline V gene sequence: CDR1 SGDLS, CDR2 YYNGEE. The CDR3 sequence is CASSLRARTDTQYF. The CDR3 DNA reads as TGTGCCAGCAGCCTCCGGGCCCGCACAGATACGCAGTATTTT.

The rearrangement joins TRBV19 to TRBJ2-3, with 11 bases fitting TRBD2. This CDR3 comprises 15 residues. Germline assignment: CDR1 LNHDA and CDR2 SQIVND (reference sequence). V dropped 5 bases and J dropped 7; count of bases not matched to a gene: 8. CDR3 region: CASSPIAGGPNTQYF. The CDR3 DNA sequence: TGTGCCAGTAGTCCAATAGCGGGGGGGCCCAATACGCAGTATTTT. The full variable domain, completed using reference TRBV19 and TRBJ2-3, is DGGITQSPKYLFRKEGQNVTLSCEQNLNHDAMYWYRQDPGQGLRLIYYSQIVNDFQKGDIAEGYSVSREKKESFPLTVTSAQKNPTAFYLCASSPIAGGPNTQYFGPGTRLTVL.

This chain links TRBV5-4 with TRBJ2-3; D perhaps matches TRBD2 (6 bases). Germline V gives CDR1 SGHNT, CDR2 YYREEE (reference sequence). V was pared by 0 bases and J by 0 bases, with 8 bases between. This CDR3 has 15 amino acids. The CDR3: CASSLDGLSTDTQYF. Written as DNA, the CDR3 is TGTGCCAGCAGCTTGGACGGACTAAGCACAGATACGCAGTATTTT.

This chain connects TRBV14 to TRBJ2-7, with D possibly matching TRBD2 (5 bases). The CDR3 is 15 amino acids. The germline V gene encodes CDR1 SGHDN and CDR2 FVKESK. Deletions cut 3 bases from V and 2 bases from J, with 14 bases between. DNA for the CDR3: TGTGCCAGCAGCCAGTTCAGCGGAATAACCTACGAGCAGTACTTC. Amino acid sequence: CASSQFSGITYEQYF.

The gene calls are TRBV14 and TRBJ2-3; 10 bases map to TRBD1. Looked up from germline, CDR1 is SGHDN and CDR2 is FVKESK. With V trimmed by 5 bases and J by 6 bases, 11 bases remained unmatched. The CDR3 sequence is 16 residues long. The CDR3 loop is CASSFVTGGQRDTQYF. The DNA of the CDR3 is TGTGCCAGCAGCTTCGTGACAGGGGGCCAGCGGGATACGCAGTATTTT. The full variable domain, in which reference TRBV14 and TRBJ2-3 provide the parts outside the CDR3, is EAGVTQFPSHSVIEKGQTVTLRCDPISGHDNLYWYRRVMGKEIKFLLHFVKESKQDESGMPNNRFLAERTGGTYSTLKVQPAELEDSGVYFCASSFVTGGQRDTQYFGPGTRLTVL.

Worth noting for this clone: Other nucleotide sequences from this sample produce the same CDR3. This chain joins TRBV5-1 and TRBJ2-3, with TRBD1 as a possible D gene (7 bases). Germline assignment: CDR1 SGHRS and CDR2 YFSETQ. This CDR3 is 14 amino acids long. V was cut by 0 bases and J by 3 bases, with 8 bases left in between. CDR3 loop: CASSLAGGTDTQYF. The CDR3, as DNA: TGCGCCAGCAGCTTGGCAGGGGGGACAGATACGCAGTATTTT.

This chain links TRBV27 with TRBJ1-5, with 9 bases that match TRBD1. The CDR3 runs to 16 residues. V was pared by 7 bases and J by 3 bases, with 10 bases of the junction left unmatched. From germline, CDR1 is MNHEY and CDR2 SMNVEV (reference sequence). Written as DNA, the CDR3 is TGTGCCAGCAATCCGACAGGGGGGGGAACCAATCAGCCCCAGCATTTT. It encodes CASNPTGGGTNQPQHF.

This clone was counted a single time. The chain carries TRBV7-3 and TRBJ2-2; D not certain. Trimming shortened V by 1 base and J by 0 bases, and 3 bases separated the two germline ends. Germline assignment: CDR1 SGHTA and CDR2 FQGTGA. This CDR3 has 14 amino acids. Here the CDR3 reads CASSLRPNTGELFF. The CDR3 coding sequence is TGTGCCAGCAGCTTAAGGCCGAACACCGGGGAGCTGTTTTTT.

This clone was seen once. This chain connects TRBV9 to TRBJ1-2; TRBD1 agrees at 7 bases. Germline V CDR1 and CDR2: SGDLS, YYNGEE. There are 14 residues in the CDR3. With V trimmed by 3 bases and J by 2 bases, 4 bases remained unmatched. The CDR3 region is CASSEGDSNYGYTF. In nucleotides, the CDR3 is TGTGCCAGCAGCGAGGGGGACAGCAACTATGGCTACACCTTC.

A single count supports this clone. The CDR3 is CASRALAKNIQYF. The DNA of the CDR3 is TGTGCCAGCAGGGCGCTAGCCAAAAACATTCAGTACTTC. J is TRBJ2-4 and V is TRBV27; D not certain. V was pared by 6 bases and J by 0 bases, with 6 bases between. The CDR3 spans 13 residues. CDR1 is MNHEY, CDR2 SMNVEV, per germline (reference sequence).

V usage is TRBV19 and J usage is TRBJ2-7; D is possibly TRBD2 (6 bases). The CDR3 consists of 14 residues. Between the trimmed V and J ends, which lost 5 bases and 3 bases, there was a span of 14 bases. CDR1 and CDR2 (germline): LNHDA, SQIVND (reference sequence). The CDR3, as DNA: TGTGCCAGTAGTGATTTTGGGCGGGACTACGAGCAGTACTTC. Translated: CASSDFGRDYEQYF.

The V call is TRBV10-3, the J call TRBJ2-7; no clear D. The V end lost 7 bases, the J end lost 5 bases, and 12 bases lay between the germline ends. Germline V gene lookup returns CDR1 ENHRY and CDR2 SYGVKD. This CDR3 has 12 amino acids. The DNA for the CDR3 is TGTGCCATCAAGGGCCTAGTGAACGAGCAGTACTTC. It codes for CAIKGLVNEQYF.

The CDR3 DNA sequence: TGCGCCAGCAGCCAAGCACCAGACCAAAGCTCCTACGAGCAGTACTTC. Translated, it gives CASSQAPDQSSYEQYF. The V and J genes are TRBV4-1 and TRBJ2-7; D gene uncertain. This CDR3 has 16 residues. CDR1 and CDR2 from the germline V gene are MGHRA and YSYEKL. The V end lost 1 base, the J end lost 0 bases, and 13 bases lay between the germline ends.

The CDR3, as DNA: TGTGCCAGCAGCTACGGGAGCGGAGGCAATGAGCAGTTCTTC. This sequence encodes CASSYGSGGNEQFF. The chain has TRBV11-2 and TRBJ2-1, with D maybe TRBD2 (6 bases). Germline values: CDR1 SGHAT, CDR2 FQNNGV. The V gene lost 4 bases and the J gene lost 6 bases, with 13 bases spanning the gap. This CDR3 is 14 amino acids long.

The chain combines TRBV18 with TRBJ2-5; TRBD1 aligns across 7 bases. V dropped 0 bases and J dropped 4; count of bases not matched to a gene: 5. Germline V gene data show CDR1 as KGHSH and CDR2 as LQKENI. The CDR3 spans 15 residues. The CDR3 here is CASSPPGQDGETQYF. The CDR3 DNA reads TGTGCCAGCTCACCACCTGGACAGGATGGAGAGACCCAGTACTTC.